One sample yielded the 18 T cell receptor beta chains listed below, sequenced in a study of blood T cell repertoires in COVID-19. Sequencing was performed with immunoSEQ multiplex PCR; in TCRdb, only in-frame clones are kept and a portion is missing. The repertoire consists of about 120,000 clones, with approximately 84% occurring once and the leading ten covering 1.1% to 1.5%. Source material: peripheral blood. The receptors shown here come from a man aged 35 to 55 with acute or convalescent COVID-19.

The V and J genes are TRBV7-6 and TRBJ2-1; the match to TRBD2 covers 11 bases. CDR1 and CDR2 from the germline V gene are SGHVS and FNYEAQ. V dropped 4 bases and J dropped 6; count of bases not matched to a gene: 8. The CDR3 sequence is 16 residues long. This CDR3 reads CASSSGPGLAGNEQFF. CDR3 sequence (DNA): TGTGCCAGCAGCTCCGGACCCGGACTAGCGGGCAATGAGCAGTTCTTC.

The V gene is TRBV7-2, the J gene TRBJ2-2; TRBD1 agrees at 9 bases. The length of the CDR3 is 14 residues. J was trimmed by 5 bases and V by 8 bases; bases with no gene match: 6. Per the germline V gene, CDR1 is SGHTA and CDR2 is FQGNSA. CDR3 amino acids: CASLDRGGTGELFF. The CDR3 DNA is TGTGCCAGCTTGGACAGGGGCGGGACCGGGGAGCTGTTTTTT.

The V and J genes are TRBV7-3 and TRBJ2-1; D is uncertain. Germline V lookup: CDR1 SGHTA, CDR2 FQGTGA. Trimming removed 6 bases from V and 1 base from J, with 13 bases in between. This CDR3 is 15 amino acids long. Here the CDR3 DNA reads TGTGCCAGCAGTTCTACCCATGCTTCCTACAATGAGCAGTTCTTC. This gives the protein CASSSTHASYNEQFF.

The chain recombines TRBV4-2 with TRBJ2-2; possible D gene TRBD2, 6 bases. Germline lookup yields CDR1 LGHNA and CDR2 YNFKEQ. This CDR3 is built from 16 residues. V dropped 5 bases and J dropped 1 base, with 14 bases sitting between them. The CDR3 region is CASSAYAGLNTGELFF. The CDR3 DNA sequence: TGTGCCAGCAGCGCGTACGCGGGATTGAACACCGGGGAGCTGTTTTTT.

The V and J genes are TRBV19 and TRBJ1-1; D is possibly TRBD1 (6 bases). Trimming left V 3 bases short and J 4 bases short, with 15 bases between. Germline V gene lookup returns CDR1 LNHDA and CDR2 SQIVND (reference sequence). The CDR3 has 15 residues. The CDR3 reads CASSMGGRRATEAFF. The DNA of the CDR3 is TGTGCCAGTAGTATGGGGGGGCGTCGGGCCACTGAAGCTTTCTTT.

Notes on this clone: The sample contains more than one DNA sequence encoding this CDR3. J is TRBJ2-7 and V is TRBV7-9; D gene uncertain. Trimming removed 2 bases at V and 3 bases at J, with 5 bases between. The CDR3 extends over 12 amino acids. The germline V gene has CDR1 SEHNR and CDR2 FQNEAQ (reference sequence). CDR3 DNA sequence: TGTGCCAGCAGCTTAACGGGCTACGAGCAGTACTTC. Its translation: CASSLTGYEQYF. Full variable domain (outside the CDR3, taken from reference TRBV7-9 and TRBJ2-7): DTGVSQNPRHKITKRGQNVTFRCDPISEHNRLYWYRQTLGQGPEFLTYFQNEAQLEKSRLLSDRFSAERPKGSFSTLEIQRTEQGDSAMYLCASSLTGYEQYFGPGTRLTVT.

The chain combines TRBV6-2 or TRBV6-3 with TRBJ2-7; TRBD2 matches at 8 bases. CDR1 MNHEY and CDR2 SVGEGT come from the germline V gene. This CDR3 has 14 amino acids. The trim removed 5 bases at V and 3 bases at J, leaving 6 bases unmatched. CDR3 amino acids: CASSMSGGLYEQYF. CDR3 bases: TGTGCCAGCAGTATGAGCGGGGGCCTCTACGAGCAGTACTTC.

This chain connects TRBV18 to TRBJ1-3; tentative D call: TRBD1 (5 bases). From germline, CDR1 is KGHSH and CDR2 LQKENI. This CDR3 is built from 16 residues. V lost 0 bases, J lost 4 bases, and 13 bases lay in between. CDR3 sequence (DNA): TGTGCCAGCTCACCACCGAGCAGGGCAGGGGGAAACACCATATATTTT. Translation gives CASSPPSRAGGNTIYF. Full variable domain (outside the CDR3, taken from reference TRBV18 and TRBJ1-3): NAGVMQNPRHLVRRRGQEARLRCSPMKGHSHVYWYRQLPEEGLKFMVYLQKENIIDESGMPKERFSAEFPKEGPSILRIQQVVRGDSAAYFCASSPPSRAGGNTIYFGEGSWLTVV.

The chain couples TRBV7-3 to TRBJ2-5, with 10 bases lining up with TRBD2. Looked up from germline, CDR1 is SGHTA and CDR2 is FQGTGA. This CDR3 region has 14 residues. After removal of 5 bases from V and 0 bases from J, the junction contained 0 bases not matched to a gene. CDR3 residues: CASSLAGDQETQYF. The DNA for the CDR3 is TGTGCCAGCAGCCTAGCGGGGGACCAAGAGACCCAGTACTTC. The variable domain in full, with the rest retrieved from reference TRBV7-3 and TRBJ2-5, is GAGVSQTPSNKVTEKGKYVELRCDPISGHTALYWYRQSLGQGPEFLIYFQGTGAADDSGLPNDRFFAVRPEGSVSTLKIQRTERGDSAVYLCASSLAGDQETQYFGPGTRLLVL.

This chain uses TRBV6-2 or TRBV6-3 with TRBJ1-3; a weak D match, TRBD1 (6 bases). Trimming took off 6 bases at V and 1 base at J, with 10 bases between the two ends. The V gene's germline CDR1 is MNHEY and CDR2 SVGEGT. The CDR3 sequence is 14 residues long. CDR3 sequence reads: CASSTGTSGNTIYF. CDR3 in DNA: TGTGCCAGCAGCACCGGGACATCTGGAAACACCATATATTTT.

In this sample, this clone turned up once. The rearrangement links TRBV3-1 (or the pseudogene TRBV3-2) to TRBJ2-7; 10 bases agree with TRBD2. The CDR3 runs 15 residues. V dropped 4 bases and J dropped 3; count of bases not matched to a gene: 6. Germline CDR1 and CDR2: LGHDT and YNNKEL (reference sequence). The CDR3 DNA reads TGTGCCAGCAGCCGACCGACTAGCGGGTTCTACGAGCAGTACTTC. Its protein product is CASSRPTSGFYEQYF.

The gene calls are TRBV7-8 and TRBJ1-2; 9 bases are shared with TRBD1. The junction had 12 bases not matched to a gene; V was cut back by 4 bases and J by 3 bases. The CDR3 totals 17 residues. CDR1 and CDR2 from the germline V gene are SGHVS and FQNEAQ. The CDR3 DNA reads TGTGCCAGCAGCTCCCTTTGGGGACAGGGAACGGACTATGGCTACACCTTC. Translation: CASSSLWGQGTDYGYTF.

The rearrangement uses TRBV5-1 and TRBJ2-7, with 13 bases identical to TRBD2. V was clipped by 4 bases and J by 5 bases; unmatched bases: 9. CDR1 and CDR2 from the germline V gene are SGHRS and YFSETQ. This CDR3 has 16 residues. The CDR3 loop is CASSRVVGLAGHEQYF. CDR3 DNA sequence: TGCGCCAGCAGCCGGGTGGTGGGACTAGCGGGACACGAGCAGTACTTC.

The chain is built from TRBV12-3 or TRBV12-4 and TRBJ1-2; D is uncertain. Trimming took 2 bases from V and 6 from J, leaving 7 bases between them. CDR3 length equals 12 residues. The CDR3 region has the DNA TGTGCCAGCAGTTTACGCCGCGATGGCTACACCTTC. Protein product: CASSLRRDGYTF.

J is TRBJ2-2 and V is TRBV18; no definite D call. The CDR3 runs 11 residues. Trimming took off 5 bases at V and 10 bases at J, with 8 bases between the two ends. The V gene's germline CDR1 is KGHSH and CDR2 LQKENI. CDR3 nucleotide sequence: TGTGCCAGCTCAAAACAAGTGGAGCTGTTTTTT. It yields the protein CASSKQVELFF.

The CDR3 nucleotides are TGCAGTGCCGCCCCCCGGGGGACGCAGTATTTT. Translating gives CSAAPRGTQYF. The chain is built from TRBV20-1 and TRBJ2-3, with D perhaps TRBD2 (6 bases). The CDR3 is 11 residues long. Trimming took 6 bases from V and 9 from J, leaving 13 bases between them. The germline V gene has CDR1 DFQATT and CDR2 SNEGSKA (reference sequence).

The chain links TRBV7-9 to TRBJ2-1, with a weak D call TRBD1 (6 bases). The V end was cut by 8 bases, the J end by 11 bases, with 19 bases between. The CDR3 contains 13 residues. CDR1 and CDR2 from the germline V gene are SEHNR and FQNEAQ (reference sequence). This CDR3 is CASVYTGPPQQFF. CDR3 sequence (DNA): TGTGCCAGCGTTTACACAGGGCCCCCTCAGCAGTTCTTC. The full variable domain, in which reference TRBV7-9 and TRBJ2-1 provide the parts outside the CDR3, is DTGVSQNPRHKITKRGQNVTFRCDPISEHNRLYWYRQTLGQGPEFLTYFQNEAQLEKSRLLSDRFSAERPKGSFSTLEIQRTEQGDSAMYLCASVYTGPPQQFFGPGTRLTVL.

The chain combines TRBV3-1 (or the pseudogene TRBV3-2) with TRBJ2-1; D remains ambiguous. The CDR3 contains 11 residues. V lost 7 bases and J 8 bases, leaving 9 bases between the germline ends. The germline gives CDR1 LGHDT, CDR2 YNNKEL (reference sequence). The CDR3 loop is CASTHRHEQFF. CDR3 sequence (DNA): TGTGCCAGCACACACCGCCATGAGCAGTTCTTC.